Below are 26 T cell receptor beta chains sequenced from a single sample in a study of PD-L1 blockade in urothelial cancer. Using immunoSEQ multiplex PCR, the repertoire was profiled, and TCRdb retains in-frame clones only, with some absent. The table records 55,000 to 80,000 clones, 75% to 90% of them present only once. Time point indicated: pretreatment peripheral blood. The source was PBMCs, collected around atezolizumab (anti-PD-L1) treatment. All receptors come from a man between 60 and 70 years old with urothelial cancer.

V is TRBV5-1 and J is TRBJ2-5, with D uncertain. The germline CDR1 and CDR2 sequences are SGHRS and YFSETQ. The CDR3 has 14 amino acids. The germline V and J ends were trimmed by 4 bases and 0 bases, with 10 bases remaining between them. The CDR3 protein is CASSSREYQETQYF. The DNA for the CDR3 is TGCGCCAGCAGCAGCCGAGAGTACCAAGAGACCCAGTACTTC.

The V call is TRBV5-5, the J call TRBJ2-2, with TRBD2 identical over 7 bases. Trimming cost V 2 bases and J 5 bases; bases outside gene matches: 6. The CDR3 loop spans 15 amino acids. Germline V gene sequence: CDR1 SGHKS, CDR2 YYEKEE (reference sequence). The CDR3 sequence: CASSLLAGLTGELFF. The CDR3 DNA follows: TGTGCCAGCAGCTTATTAGCGGGTTTGACCGGGGAGCTGTTTTTT.

V and J are TRBV7-9 and TRBJ2-3; D is possibly TRBD2 (5 bases). The CDR3 consists of 14 residues. V was clipped by 5 bases and J by 2 bases, with 11 bases between them. Germline V gene lookup returns CDR1 SEHNR and CDR2 FQNEAQ (reference sequence). This CDR3 reads CASSEYRDTDTQYF. The CDR3 DNA reads as TGTGCCAGCAGCGAATACCGGGACACAGATACGCAGTATTTT.

The chain is built from TRBV4-1 and TRBJ1-5; tentative D call: TRBD1 (6 bases). Germline assignment: CDR1 MGHRA and CDR2 YSYEKL. V lost 2 bases to trimming and J lost 11 bases, with 13 bases between them. The CDR3 totals 13 residues. CDR3: CASSQRGGLSQHF. The CDR3 bases are TGCGCCAGCAGCCAAAGGGGGGGATTATCCCAGCATTTT.

The rearrangement uses TRBV6-6 and TRBJ1-1; a possible D gene is TRBD1 (6 bases). With 2 bases removed from V and 8 bases from J, the gap between germline ends came to 12 bases. The CDR3 extends over 13 amino acids. The germline V gene encodes CDR1 MNHNY and CDR2 SVGAGI (reference sequence). CDR3 in DNA: TGTGCCAGCAGTTACGACAAAGGGACAGAAGCTTTCTTT. It is translated as CASSYDKGTEAFF.

The J gene is TRBJ1-2, the V gene TRBV13; no reliable D call. This CDR3 comprises 13 residues. CDR1 is PRHDT and CDR2 is FYEKMQ in the germline V gene (reference sequence). Between the trimmed V and J ends, which lost 3 bases and 4 bases, there was a span of 9 bases. CDR3 in DNA: TGTGCCAGCAGCTTCTTTCCCAGCTATGGCTACACCTTC. Translating gives CASSFFPSYGYTF.

This rearrangement joins TRBV2 to TRBJ1-1; D unclear. The V gene lost 8 bases and the J gene lost 10 bases, with 14 bases spanning the gap. The CDR3 runs 11 residues. Germline V gene data show CDR1 as SNHLY and CDR2 as FYNNEI. The CDR3 protein is CASGLERLAFF. The CDR3 DNA follows: TGTGCCAGCGGGTTGGAGAGGTTAGCTTTCTTT.

The chain employs TRBV5-1 and TRBJ2-1; TRBD1 is a possible D gene (6 bases). CDR1 is SGHRS and CDR2 is YFSETQ in the germline V gene. The CDR3 extends over 15 amino acids. The V end was cut by 4 bases, the J end by 6 bases, with 17 bases between. This CDR3 reads CASSRWTATGNEQFF. The CDR3 DNA is TGCGCCAGCAGCCGCTGGACAGCAACAGGCAATGAGCAGTTCTTC.

The rearrangement links TRBV7-6 to TRBJ2-3; 9 bases agree with TRBD2. With V trimmed by 5 bases and J by 2 bases, 8 bases remained unmatched. Germline CDR1 is SGHVS and CDR2 is FNYEAQ. The length of the CDR3 is 16 residues. In DNA, the CDR3 is TGTGCCAGCAGCCGACTAGCGGAATTACTCACAGATACGCAGTATTTT. This translates into CASSRLAELLTDTQYF.

The CDR3 DNA reads TGTGCCAGCAGTGATCAGTTTTATAGCAATCAGCCCCAGCATTTT. Protein product: CASSDQFYSNQPQHF. V gene TRBV2 combines with J gene TRBJ1-5, with D uncertain. The CDR3 runs to 15 residues. Trimming removed 3 bases from V and 0 bases from J, with 9 bases in between. Germline assignment: CDR1 SNHLY and CDR2 FYNNEI.

The CDR3 loop is CASSPGQGRNEQFF. The DNA for the CDR3 is TGTGCCAGCAGCCCAGGACAGGGAAGGAATGAGCAGTTCTTC. The V call is TRBV7-3, the J call TRBJ2-1; 8 bases match TRBD1. The J segment lost 7 bases and the V segment lost 5 bases, leaving 7 bases of the junction unmatched. The CDR3 runs 14 residues. Looked up from germline, CDR1 is SGHTA and CDR2 is FQGTGA.

V gene TRBV6-6 combines with J gene TRBJ1-5; weak D call: TRBD1 (6 bases). V dropped 6 bases and J dropped 5 bases, with 17 bases sitting between them. The CDR3 covers 15 residues. Looked up from germline, CDR1 is MNHNY and CDR2 is SVGAGI (reference sequence). The CDR3 DNA reads as TGTGCCAGCAGCAACGGTGGGGACATACATCAGCCCCAGCATTTT. Its protein product is CASSNGGDIHQPQHF.

The chain uses TRBV7-9 and TRBJ1-2; a possible D gene is TRBD1 (5 bases). Germline V gene data show CDR1 as SEHNR and CDR2 as FQNEAQ (reference sequence). Trimming cost V 6 bases and J 7 bases, with 18 bases left between them. The CDR3 is 14 residues long. CDR3 nucleotides: TGTGCCAGCAGTCCCATCCTAGGGGCGGCTGGCTACACCTTC. As protein: CASSPILGAAGYTF.

This chain uses TRBV7-2 with TRBJ2-1; D unresolved. The CDR3 has 14 residues. Trimming pared 3 bases from V and 3 bases from J, leaving 9 bases between. Germline V gene data show CDR1 as SGHTA and CDR2 as FQGNSA. The CDR3, as DNA: TGTGCCAGCAGCTTTTCAGGAATCTACAATGAGCAGTTCTTC. It specifies CASSFSGIYNEQFF.

In its sample, this clone was seen a few times. The J gene is TRBJ2-2, the V gene TRBV19, with TRBD2 matching 11 bases. V was clipped by 10 bases and J by 4 bases; unmatched bases: 8. Germline V gene lookup returns CDR1 LNHDA and CDR2 SQIVND (reference sequence). CDR3 size: 15 residues. CDR3 nucleotides: TGTGCCACTCACCCGACTAGCGGGGCCACCGGGGAGCTGTTTTTT. Translating it yields CATHPTSGATGELFF. The complete variable domain, with remaining parts taken from reference TRBV19 and TRBJ2-2, reads DGGITQSPKYLFRKEGQNVTLSCEQNLNHDAMYWYRQDPGQGLRLIYYSQIVNDFQKGDIAEGYSVSREKKESFPLTVTSAQKNPTAFYLCATHPTSGATGELFFGEGSRLTVL.

The genes are TRBV6-6 and TRBJ1-2; perhaps TRBD1 as D (6 bases). Trimming stripped 3 bases from V and 5 bases from J, with 16 bases between. CDR3 length: 15 residues. CDR1 and CDR2 (germline): MNHNY, SVGAGI (reference sequence). The CDR3 DNA is TGTGCCAGCAGTTATGCCGGGACATTCATTTATGGCTACACCTTC. Amino acids: CASSYAGTFIYGYTF.

The chain joins TRBV19 to TRBJ2-6, with a possible D match to TRBD2 (6 bases). V gave up 6 bases and J gave up 0 bases, with 18 bases separating them. There are 18 residues in the CDR3. Germline V gene sequence: CDR1 LNHDA, CDR2 SQIVND (reference sequence). Here the CDR3 DNA reads TGTGCCAGTAGCCCATCCATTGGACTAACCTCTGGGGCCAACGTCCTGACTTTC. Amino acid sequence: CASSPSIGLTSGANVLTF.

This clone was detected only a few times. V and J are TRBV2 and TRBJ2-7, with 11 bases identical to TRBD2. CDR1 SNHLY and CDR2 FYNNEI come from the germline V gene. CDR3 length: 17 amino acids. The J segment lost 0 bases and the V segment lost 0 bases, leaving 4 bases of the junction unmatched. In nucleotides, the CDR3 is TGTGCCAGCAGTGAAGCTGGACTAGCGGGCACCTCCTACGAGCAGTACTTC. Translation gives CASSEAGLAGTSYEQYF.

This chain uses TRBV7-6 with TRBJ2-7; 7 bases are a match to TRBD1. Germline-derived CDR1 and CDR2 are SGHVS and FNYEAQ. V lost 5 bases to trimming and J lost 3 bases; unmatched junction nucleotides: 10. The CDR3 has 15 amino acids. The CDR3 sequence: CASSLQTGQGYEQYF. In nucleotides, the CDR3 is TGTGCCAGCAGCCTACAGACAGGGCAAGGCTACGAGCAGTACTTC. Full variable domain (missing parts from reference TRBV7-6 and TRBJ2-7): GAGVSQSPRYKVTKRGQDVALRCDPISGHVSLYWYRQALGQGPEFLTYFNYEAQQDKSGLPNDRFSAERPEGSISTLTIQRTEQRDSAMYRCASSLQTGQGYEQYFGPGTRLTVT.

This clone came up once. CDR3 sequence reads: CASSFGTADGYTF. In DNA, the CDR3 is TGCGCCAGCAGCTTCGGGACAGCTGACGGCTACACCTTC. This chain joins TRBV5-1 and TRBJ1-2, with 7 bases lining up with TRBD1. From germline, CDR1 is SGHRS and CDR2 YFSETQ. This CDR3 comprises 13 residues. The junction had 6 bases not matched to a gene; V was cut back by 2 bases and J by 8 bases.

V and J are TRBV7-9 and TRBJ2-1, with TRBD2 matching over 12 bases. Germline trimming cut 2 bases from V and 3 bases from J; bases unmatched to any gene: 2. The CDR3 has 16 amino acids. The germline V gene encodes CDR1 SEHNR and CDR2 FQNEAQ (reference sequence). For the CDR3, the DNA is TGTGCCAGCAGCTTACGGACTAGCGGGGACTACAATGAGCAGTTCTTC. Residues: CASSLRTSGDYNEQFF.

CDR3 sequence (DNA): TGTGCCAGCAGCATTAGGACAGGGGTCGGGGAGCTGTTTTTT. It is translated as CASSIRTGVGELFF. The V call is TRBV11-3, the J call TRBJ2-2; TRBD1 aligns across 9 bases. From germline, CDR1 is SGHNT and CDR2 YENEEA. V dropped 5 bases and J dropped 7; count of bases not matched to a gene: 5. The CDR3 spans 14 residues.

The J gene is TRBJ2-3, the V gene TRBV5-1, with D perhaps matching TRBD1 (6 bases). The germline CDR1 and CDR2 sequences are SGHRS and YFSETQ. This CDR3 has 13 residues. V lost 1 base, J lost 4 bases, and 7 bases lay in between. CDR3 protein: CASSLQGPDTQYF. The CDR3 DNA reads as TGCGCCAGCAGCTTGCAGGGGCCAGATACGCAGTATTTT.

The chain is built from TRBV29-1 and TRBJ1-2, with 7 bases that match TRBD1. This CDR3 is 17 amino acids long. Germline V gives CDR1 SQVTM, CDR2 ANQGSEA. V was pared by 0 bases and J by 1 base, with 11 bases of the junction left unmatched. CDR3 loop: CSVEDRTRQGVNYGYTF. The DNA for the CDR3 is TGCAGCGTTGAAGATCGGACGCGGCAGGGGGTTAACTATGGCTACACCTTC.

V and J are TRBV5-1 and TRBJ1-1; possibly TRBD1 for D (5 bases). CDR1 is SGHRS and CDR2 is YFSETQ in the germline V gene. The CDR3 covers 12 residues. Trimming stripped 1 base from V and 5 bases from J, with 6 bases between. CDR3 amino acids: CASSLQGTEAFF. The DNA for the CDR3 is TGCGCCAGCAGCTTGCAGGGAACTGAAGCTTTCTTT.

This sequence joins TRBV28 and TRBJ2-2; TRBD1 might be the D (6 bases). Per germline, CDR1 MDHEN and CDR2 SYDVKM. V lost 10 bases and J lost 3, with 18 bases in between. The CDR3 covers 15 residues. The CDR3 sequence is CATSWRQGYTGELFF. CDR3 nucleotides: TGTGCCACCTCGTGGAGGCAGGGGTACACCGGGGAGCTGTTTTTT.